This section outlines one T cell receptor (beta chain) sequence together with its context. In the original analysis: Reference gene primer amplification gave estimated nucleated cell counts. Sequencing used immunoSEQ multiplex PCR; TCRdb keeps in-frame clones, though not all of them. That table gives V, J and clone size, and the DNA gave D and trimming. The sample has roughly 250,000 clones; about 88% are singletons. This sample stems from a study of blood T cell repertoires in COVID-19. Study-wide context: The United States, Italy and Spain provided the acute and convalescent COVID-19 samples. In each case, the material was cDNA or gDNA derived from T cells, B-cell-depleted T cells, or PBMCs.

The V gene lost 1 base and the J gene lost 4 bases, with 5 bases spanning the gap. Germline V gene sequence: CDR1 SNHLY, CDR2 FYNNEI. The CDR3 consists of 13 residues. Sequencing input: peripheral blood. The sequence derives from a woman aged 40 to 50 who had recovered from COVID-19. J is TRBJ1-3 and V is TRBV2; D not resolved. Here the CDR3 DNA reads TGTGCCAGCAGTGAAGAGCTCGGAAACACCATATATTTT. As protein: CASSEELGNTIYF.